The present T cell receptor beta chain was sequenced within a study of CD8+ T cells in alopecia areata (dated by TCRdb to the late 2010s). In the study overall: The treated patients took part in an open-label pilot trial in which moderate-to-severe alopecia areata was treated with oral tofacitinib at 5 to 10 mg twice daily. Scalp clonality was compared across normal scalp (n=4), patchy alopecia areata scalp (n=8), and alopecia totalis/universalis scalp (n=8). TCRbeta CDR3 regions were amplified by immunoSEQ multiplex PCR using 35 Vbeta forward and 13 Jbeta reverse primers. Patients stayed on tofacitinib for 6 to 18 months and then had 6 months of follow-up off drug so that delayed response and recurrence could be assessed. In both human patients and the C3H/HeJ mouse model, the study applied high-throughput TCRbeta sequencing to look at T cell clonal expansion in alopecia areata. Disease severity in treated patients was measured with the SALT score, which quantifies the percentage of affected scalp surface area. On the human side, TCRbeta sequencing was run on scalp tissue and on sorted CD4+ and CD8+ peripheral blood T cells from healthy controls and from alopecia areata patients with either patchy or totalis/universalis disease. Tofacitinib-treated patients had biopsies at baseline and at 4 and 24 weeks of treatment, with a later scalp biopsy in several patients. RNA was extracted with the PAXgene miRNA kit for fixed scalp, the miRNeasy kit for PBMCs, and the RNeasy kit for mouse skin. Here is what the overall study found, with its caveats: Resident alphabeta T cells in normal human skin are also sequenced, complicating scalp TCR repertoire analysis, unlike mouse skin dominated by gammadelta T cells. During tofacitinib treatment, many expanded lesional clones remained in scalp and blood, and this persistence may partly explain relapse after treatment is stopped. Compared with normal scalp, lesional scalp, particularly in alopecia totalis/universalis, had higher clonality and more expanded CD8+ clones, which suggests antigenic drive. Shared TCR sequences between patients were less evident than in mice, which may be partly attributable to HLA diversity in the patient population. Because the treated cohort was small and had only one nonresponder, larger studies are needed to examine links between baseline CD8+ expansion and response. Tofacitinib significantly lowered scalp clonality and the number of expanded CD8+ clones among the top 100 scalp clones.

The time point label corresponds to: 20 to 30 weeks on oral tofacitinib. In the paper's terms, the treatment or condition label means: oral pan-JAK inhibitor, 5-10 mg twice daily. Lesional scalp punch biopsies and peripheral blood were collected from alopecia areata patients. Human scalp biopsies were fixed immediately in PAXgene tissue containers. A word on this clone: Its antigen is not yet known. One base away there is no much larger clone; base qualities are not given.

The CDR3 has 16 amino acids, counting the end cysteine and phenylalanine. The retained sequence is limited to the CDR3, 48 bases, with the frame set at the first base. Based on the germline V gene, the CDR1 and CDR2 sequences are KGHSH and LQKENI. The junction shows trimming of 4 bases on V and 0 bases on J, plus 12 bases between the germline ends. Library preparation was by the immunoSEQ multiplex PCR assay. For TCR sequencing, RNA was extracted from every sample and reverse transcribed into cDNA to serve as template. SuperScript III was used for first-strand cDNA synthesis, primed with a 2:1 mix of oligo-dT and random hexamers. A synthetic immune receptor repertoire was used to measure amplification bias, and any remaining bias was corrected computationally. The paper's data handling went like this. Raw reads were preprocessed for error removal, and CDR3 was defined according to IMGT conventions as running from the conserved cysteine to phenylalanine. Clonality was computed as 1 minus the Shannon entropy, with the entropy normalized by log2 of the number of productive unique TCRs. Scalp TCRbeta sequences were cross-referenced with sorted blood CD4 and CD8 repertoires so that the CD4 or CD8 identity of scalp clones could be inferred. TCRdb retrieved this table from immuneACCESS and kept in-frame rearrangements only. Not all clones are present; in checked studies, unresolved V genes account for under half, and no reason is known for the remainder. That table furnishes V, J and clone size, whereas the DNA furnished D and trimming. A total of several thousand clones appear in this sample, 65% to 80% of them only once. The ten largest clones add up to around 5% of the sample.

The rearranged segments are TRBV18 and TRBJ1-4; D gene: possibly TRBD1, on 5 matching bases. The source was skin, collected at week 24, from a patient treated with tofacitinib. This receptor was obtained from a human donor with alopecia areata. At the DNA level, the sequence is TGTGCCAGCTCACTGTGGGGGAGTGCAACTAATGAAAAACTGTTTTTT. This yields the protein CASSLWGSATNEKLFF. Supplemented by the reference TRBV18 and TRBJ1-4 proteins around the CDR3, the complete variable domain is NAGVMQNPRHLVRRRGQEARLRCSPMKGHSHVYWYRQLPEEGLKFMVYLQKENIIDESGMPKERFSAEFPKEGPSILRIQQVVRGDSAAYFCASSLWGSATNEKLFFGSGTQLSVL.